Listed here are 3 T cell receptor beta chains from one sample, sequenced in a study of blood T cell repertoires in COVID-19. Produced via immunoSEQ multiplex PCR; TCRdb's table is partial and in-frame only. The sample lists approximately 200,000 clones; more than 75% were seen once. Material for sequencing was PBMCs or T cells enriched from blood (not recorded which). Every receptor here comes from a woman in her twenties or thirties who had recovered from COVID-19.

This rearrangement joins TRBV28 to TRBJ2-1; 8 bases fit TRBD1. This CDR3 spans 18 amino acids. Per germline, CDR1 MDHEN and CDR2 SYDVKM. V shed 3 bases, J shed 0 bases, and the junction held 10 bases outside the gene matches. Here the CDR3 DNA reads TGTGCCAGCAGTTTCTTAAGGACAGGGTCCATCTCCTACAATGAGCAGTTCTTC. This codes for CASSFLRTGSISYNEQFF. The complete variable domain, with remaining parts taken from reference TRBV28 and TRBJ2-1, reads DVKVTQSSRYLVKRTGEKVFLECVQDMDHENMFWYRQDPGLGLRLIYFSYDVKMKEKGDIPEGYSVSREKKERFSLILESASTNQTSMYLCASSFLRTGSISYNEQFFGPGTRLTVL.

The chain has TRBV3-1 (or the pseudogene TRBV3-2) and TRBJ1-1; no clear D gene. This CDR3 region has 12 residues. Germline V gene sequence: CDR1 LGHDT, CDR2 YNNKEL (reference sequence). The V end was cut by 4 bases, the J end by 8 bases, with 11 bases between. This chain's CDR3 is CASSPLGREAFF. The DNA of the CDR3 is TGTGCCAGCAGCCCCTTGGGGAGGGAAGCTTTCTTT.

J is TRBJ2-5 and V is TRBV7-8; TRBD2 is a possible D gene (5 bases). The CDR3 extends over 13 amino acids. CDR1 SGHVS and CDR2 FQNEAQ come from the germline V gene. The CDR3 nucleotides are TGTGCGACGGCGAGGGAAAGAGAAGAGACCCAGTACTTC. Translation gives CATAREREETQYF.